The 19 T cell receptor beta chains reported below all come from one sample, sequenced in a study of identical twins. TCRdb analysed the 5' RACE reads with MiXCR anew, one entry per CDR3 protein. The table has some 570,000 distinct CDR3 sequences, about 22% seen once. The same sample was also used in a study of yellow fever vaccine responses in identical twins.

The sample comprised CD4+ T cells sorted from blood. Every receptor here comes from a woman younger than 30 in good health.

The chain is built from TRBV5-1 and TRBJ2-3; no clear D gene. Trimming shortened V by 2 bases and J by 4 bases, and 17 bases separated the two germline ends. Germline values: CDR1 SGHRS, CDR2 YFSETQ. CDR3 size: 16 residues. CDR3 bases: TGCGCCAGCAGCTTTCAACAGACAAACTCGGCAGATACGCAGTATTTT. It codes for CASSFQQTNSADTQYF. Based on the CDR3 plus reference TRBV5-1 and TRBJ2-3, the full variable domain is KAGVTQTPRYLIKTRGQQVTLSCSPISGHRSVSWYQQTPGQGLQFLFEYFSETQRNKGNFPGRFSGRQFSNSRSEMNVSTLELGDSALYLCASSFQQTNSADTQYFGPGTRLTVL.

This CDR3 is CASIGGVVGTGELFF. The CDR3 nucleotides are TGTGCCAGCATTGGTGGGGTAGTTGGCACCGGGGAGCTGTTTTTT. The rearrangement uses TRBV6-1 and TRBJ2-2; D gene unclear. V dropped 7 bases and J dropped 4 bases, with 16 bases sitting between them. Per the germline V gene, CDR1 is MNHNS and CDR2 is SASEGT. CDR3 size: 15 residues.

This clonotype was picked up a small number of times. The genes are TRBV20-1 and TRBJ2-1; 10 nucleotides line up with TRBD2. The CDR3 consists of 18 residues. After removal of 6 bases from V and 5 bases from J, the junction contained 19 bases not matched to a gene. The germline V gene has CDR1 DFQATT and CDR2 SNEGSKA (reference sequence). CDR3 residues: CSALAPFRASGSNNEQFF. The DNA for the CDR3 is TGCAGTGCCCTGGCGCCGTTTAGGGCTAGCGGGAGCAACAATGAGCAGTTCTTC.

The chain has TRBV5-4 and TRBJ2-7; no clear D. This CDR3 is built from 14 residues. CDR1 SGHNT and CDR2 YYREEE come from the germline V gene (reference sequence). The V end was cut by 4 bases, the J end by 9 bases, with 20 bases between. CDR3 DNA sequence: TGTGCCAGCAGCATCGACACGGGTTGGATTGGGCAGTACTTC. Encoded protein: CASSIDTGWIGQYF. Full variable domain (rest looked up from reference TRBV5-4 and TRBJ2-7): ETGVTQSPTHLIKTRGQQVTLRCSSQSGHNTVSWYQQALGQGPQFIFQYYREEENGRGNFPPRFSGLQFPNYSSELNVNALELDDSALYLCASSIDTGWIGQYFGPGTRLTVT.

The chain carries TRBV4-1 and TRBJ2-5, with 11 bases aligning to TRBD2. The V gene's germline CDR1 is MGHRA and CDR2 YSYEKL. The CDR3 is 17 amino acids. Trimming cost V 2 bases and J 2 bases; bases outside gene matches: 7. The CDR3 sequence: CASSQSASGGMQETQYF. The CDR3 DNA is TGCGCCAGCAGCCAAAGCGCTAGCGGGGGGATGCAAGAGACCCAGTACTTC.

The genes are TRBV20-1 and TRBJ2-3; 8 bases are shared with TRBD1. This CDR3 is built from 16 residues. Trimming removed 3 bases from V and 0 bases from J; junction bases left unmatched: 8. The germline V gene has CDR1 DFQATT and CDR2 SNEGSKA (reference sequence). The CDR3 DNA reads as TGCAGTGCTAGCCCCCTGGGACAGGCTAGCACAGATACGCAGTATTTT. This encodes CSASPLGQASTDTQYF.

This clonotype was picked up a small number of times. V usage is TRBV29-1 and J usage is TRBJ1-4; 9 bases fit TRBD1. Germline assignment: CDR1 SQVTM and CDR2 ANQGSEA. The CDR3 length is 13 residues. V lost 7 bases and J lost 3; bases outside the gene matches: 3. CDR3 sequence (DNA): TGCAGCGGAGGGGACAGGGCTAATGAAAAACTGTTTTTT. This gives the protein CSGGDRANEKLFF.

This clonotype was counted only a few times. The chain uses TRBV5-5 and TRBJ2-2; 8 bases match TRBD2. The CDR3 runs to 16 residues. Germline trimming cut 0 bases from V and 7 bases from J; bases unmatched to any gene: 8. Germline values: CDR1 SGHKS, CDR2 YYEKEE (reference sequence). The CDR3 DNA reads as TGTGCCAGCAGCTTGGCGGGACTAGGATTTGGCGGGGAGCTGTTTTTT. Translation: CASSLAGLGFGGELFF. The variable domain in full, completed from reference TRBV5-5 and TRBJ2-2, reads DAGVTQSPTHLIKTRGQQVTLRCSPISGHKSVSWYQQVLGQGPQFIFQYYEKEERGRGNFPDRFSARQFPNYSSELNVNALLLGDSALYLCASSLAGLGFGGELFFGEGSRLTVL.

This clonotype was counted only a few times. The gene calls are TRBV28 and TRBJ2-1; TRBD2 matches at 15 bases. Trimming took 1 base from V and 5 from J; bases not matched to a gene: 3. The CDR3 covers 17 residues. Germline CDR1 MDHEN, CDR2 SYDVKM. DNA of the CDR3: TGTGCCAGCAGTTTATTTGGGACTAGCGGGAGGCACAATGAGCAGTTCTTC. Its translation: CASSLFGTSGRHNEQFF. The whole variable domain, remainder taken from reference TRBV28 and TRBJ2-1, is DVKVTQSSRYLVKRTGEKVFLECVQDMDHENMFWYRQDPGLGLRLIYFSYDVKMKEKGDIPEGYSVSREKKERFSLILESASTNQTSMYLCASSLFGTSGRHNEQFFGPGTRLTVL.

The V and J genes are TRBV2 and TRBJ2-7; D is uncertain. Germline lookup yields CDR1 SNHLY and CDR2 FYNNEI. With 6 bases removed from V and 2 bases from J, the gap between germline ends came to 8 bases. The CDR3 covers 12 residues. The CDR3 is CASRDDAYEQYF. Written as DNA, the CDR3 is TGTGCCAGCAGGGACGACGCCTACGAGCAGTACTTC.

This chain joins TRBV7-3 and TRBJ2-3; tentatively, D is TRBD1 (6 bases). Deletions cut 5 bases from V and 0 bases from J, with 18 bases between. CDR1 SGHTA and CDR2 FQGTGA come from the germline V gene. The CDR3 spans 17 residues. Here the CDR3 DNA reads TGTGCCAGCAGCCTTAGACCAACAGGGTCCAGCACAGATACGCAGTATTTT. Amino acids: CASSLRPTGSSTDTQYF.

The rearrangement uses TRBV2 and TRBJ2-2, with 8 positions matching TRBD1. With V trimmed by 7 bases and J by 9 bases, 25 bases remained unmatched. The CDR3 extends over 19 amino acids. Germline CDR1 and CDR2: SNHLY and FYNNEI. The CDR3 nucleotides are TGTGCCAGCATGCCCTTCGGACAGGGCGGGCTACTGGGGAGTAGGGAGCTGTTTTTT. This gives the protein CASMPFGQGGLLGSRELFF.

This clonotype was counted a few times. CDR3 DNA sequence: TGTGCCAGCAGTGAACGGCGCGGCAATGAGCAGTTCTTC. This sequence encodes CASSERRGNEQFF. V usage is TRBV25-1 and J usage is TRBJ2-1; D remains ambiguous. CDR1 and CDR2 (germline): MGHDK, SYGVNS. V gave up 2 bases and J gave up 6 bases, with 8 bases separating them. The CDR3 length is 13 residues. The full variable domain, in which reference TRBV25-1 and TRBJ2-1 provide the parts outside the CDR3, is EADIYQTPRYLVIGTGKKITLECSQTMGHDKMYWYQQDPGMELHLIHYSYGVNSTEKGDLSSESTVSRIRTEHFPLTLESARPSHTSQYLCASSERRGNEQFFGPGTRLTVL.

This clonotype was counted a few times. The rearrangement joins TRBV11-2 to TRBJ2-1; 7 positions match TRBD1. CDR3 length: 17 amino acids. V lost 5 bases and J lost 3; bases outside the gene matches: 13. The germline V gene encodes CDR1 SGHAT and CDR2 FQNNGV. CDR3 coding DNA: TGTGCCAGCAGCCTAGGAACGGACAGGCACCTCTACAATGAGCAGTTCTTC. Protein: CASSLGTDRHLYNEQFF. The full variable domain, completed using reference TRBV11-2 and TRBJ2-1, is EAGVAQSPRYKIIEKRQSVAFWCNPISGHATLYWYQQILGQGPKLLIQFQNNGVVDDSQLPKDRFSAERLKGVDSTLKIQPAKLEDSAVYLCASSLGTDRHLYNEQFFGPGTRLTVL.

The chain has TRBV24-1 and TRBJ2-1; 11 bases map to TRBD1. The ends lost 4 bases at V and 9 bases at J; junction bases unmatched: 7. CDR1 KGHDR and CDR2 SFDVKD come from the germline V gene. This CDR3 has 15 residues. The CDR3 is CATSESGTGGFEQFF. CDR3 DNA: TGTGCCACCAGTGAATCCGGGACAGGGGGATTTGAGCAGTTCTTC.

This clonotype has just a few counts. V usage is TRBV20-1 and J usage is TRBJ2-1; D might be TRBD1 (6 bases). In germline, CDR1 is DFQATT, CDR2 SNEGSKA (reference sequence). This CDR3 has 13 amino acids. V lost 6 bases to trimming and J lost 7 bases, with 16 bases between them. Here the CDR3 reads CSASGPTGNEQFF. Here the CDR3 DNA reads TGCAGTGCGAGCGGTCCGACAGGAAATGAGCAGTTCTTC.

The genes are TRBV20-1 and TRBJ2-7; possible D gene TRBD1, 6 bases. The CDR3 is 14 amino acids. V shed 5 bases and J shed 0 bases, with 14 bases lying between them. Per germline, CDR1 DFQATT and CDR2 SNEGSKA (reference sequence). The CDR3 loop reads CSAFPGHLSYEQYF. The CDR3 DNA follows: TGCAGTGCTTTTCCGGGACACCTCTCCTACGAGCAGTACTTC.

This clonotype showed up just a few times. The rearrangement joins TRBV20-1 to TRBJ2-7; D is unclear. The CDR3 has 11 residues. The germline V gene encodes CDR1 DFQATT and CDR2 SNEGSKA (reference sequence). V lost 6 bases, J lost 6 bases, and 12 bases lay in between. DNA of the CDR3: TGCAGTGCAAAGACCCCCCTCGAGCAGTACTTC. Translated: CSAKTPLEQYF.

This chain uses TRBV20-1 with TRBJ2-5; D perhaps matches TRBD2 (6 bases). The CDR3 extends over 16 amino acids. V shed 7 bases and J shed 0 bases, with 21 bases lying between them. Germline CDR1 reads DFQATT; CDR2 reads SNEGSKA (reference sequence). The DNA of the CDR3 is TGCAGTGTGGGCCGAGGGACTTGGGGGTACCAAGAGACCCAGTACTTC. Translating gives CSVGRGTWGYQETQYF.